These 7 T cell receptor beta chains were sequenced from one sample in a study of blood T cell repertoires in COVID-19. Assay used: immunoSEQ multiplex PCR; TCRdb lists only in-frame clones, some missing. The sample lists under 100,000 clones, 87% occurring once. Source material: peripheral blood. The receptor source for this set is a human donor in a cohort sampled during active COVID-19.

This chain connects TRBV10-3 to TRBJ1-1; D is undetermined. Deletions cut 6 bases from V and 3 bases from J, with 8 bases between. Germline V gene data show CDR1 as ENHRY and CDR2 as SYGVKD. CDR3 length: 12 residues. The CDR3 reads CAIRGRDTEAFF. The CDR3 DNA follows: TGTGCCATCAGGGGGAGGGACACTGAAGCTTTCTTT.

The CDR3 sequence is CASSVGGRGLAEYNEQFF. The CDR3 nucleotides are TGTGCCAGCAGCGTAGGAGGGCGAGGACTAGCGGAATACAATGAGCAGTTCTTC. This sequence joins TRBV9 and TRBJ2-1, with TRBD2 matching over 10 bases. The CDR3 length is 18 residues. Trimming removed 0 bases from V and 4 bases from J; junction bases left unmatched: 10. CDR1 and CDR2 from the germline V gene are SGDLS and YYNGEE.

This chain joins TRBV28 and TRBJ2-3, with 8 bases identical to TRBD2. J lost 4 bases, V lost 6 bases, and 9 bases had no gene match. The CDR3 covers 15 residues. Germline CDR1 reads MDHEN; CDR2 reads SYDVKM. The CDR3 loop is CASSPGLASPDTQYF. In DNA, the CDR3 is TGTGCCAGCAGCCCCGGACTAGCCAGCCCAGATACGCAGTATTTT.

The chain is built from TRBV28 and TRBJ1-1, with D tentatively TRBD1 (5 bases). Germline V gene data show CDR1 as MDHEN and CDR2 as SYDVKM. V was clipped by 5 bases and J by 5 bases, with 15 bases between them. The CDR3 totals 14 residues. The CDR3: CASSLQGRNTEAFF. CDR3 in DNA: TGTGCCAGCAGTCTTCAGGGCAGGAATACTGAAGCTTTCTTT.

This clone was seen only a few times. The chain uses TRBV18 and TRBJ1-2; 8 bases agree with TRBD1. The germline V gene encodes CDR1 KGHSH and CDR2 LQKENI. V shed 7 bases, J shed 6 bases, and the junction held 7 bases outside the gene matches. The CDR3 runs to 13 residues. As DNA, the CDR3 is TGTGCCAGCTGCGAGACAGGGGAGGATGGCTACACCTTC. As protein: CASCETGEDGYTF.

The V gene is TRBV11-2, the J gene TRBJ2-2; maybe TRBD2 (6 bases). Trimming stripped 0 bases from V and 2 bases from J, with 10 bases between. The germline V gene encodes CDR1 SGHAT and CDR2 FQNNGV. The CDR3 totals 16 residues. CDR3 nucleotide sequence: TGTGCCAGCAGCTTAGAGGGTAGCGGAAACACCGGGGAGCTGTTTTTT. Translating it yields CASSLEGSGNTGELFF.

The J gene is TRBJ2-1, the V gene TRBV9; 10 bases line up with TRBD1. Germline trimming cut 0 bases from V and 8 bases from J; bases unmatched to any gene: 8. Germline V gene lookup returns CDR1 SGDLS and CDR2 YYNGEE. This CDR3 has 16 amino acids. The CDR3 DNA follows: TGTGCCAGCAGCGTAGTGCGGACAGGGGGTAGAGATGAGCAGTTCTTC. It translates to CASSVVRTGGRDEQFF.